The 12 T cell receptor beta chains below all came from one sample that was sequenced in a study of cytomegalovirus exposure and HLA in healthy donors (TCRdb year 2017). Library construction relied on the immunoSEQ multiplex PCR assay. The clones in this table, taken by TCRdb from immuneACCESS, are in-frame only. Not every clone is retained; where verified, under half of the shortfall comes from an unresolved V gene, and the cause of the rest is unknown. Present in this sample are 150,000 or so clones, about 87% of which were seen just once. Of the sample, about 6.6% falls within the top ten clones. Sequenced: PBMCs. Receptors were obtained from a woman in her thirties in good health and CMV-seropositive.

This chain connects TRBV9 to TRBJ2-5, with 11 nucleotides matching TRBD2. The CDR3 is 14 residues long. Germline V gene sequence: CDR1 SGDLS, CDR2 YYNGEE. J lost 5 bases, V lost 3 bases, and 3 bases had no gene match. The chain's CDR3 is CASSGLAGTETQYF. The CDR3 DNA is TGTGCCAGCAGCGGACTAGCGGGAACGGAGACCCAGTACTTC.

The V call is TRBV4-1, the J call TRBJ2-5; 16 bases fit TRBD2. Trimming took 0 bases from V and 1 from J; bases not matched to a gene: 11. CDR3 length equals 21 residues. Germline V gene lookup returns CDR1 MGHRA and CDR2 YSYEKL. Written as DNA, the CDR3 is TGCGCCAGCAGCCAAGAAGTGGGACTAGCGGGGGGGCCCGGACCCCAAGAGACCCAGTACTTC. Protein sequence: CASSQEVGLAGGPGPQETQYF.

Here the CDR3 DNA reads TGTGCCAGCAGAACAGGTAGCTCTGGGGCCAACGTCCTGACTTTC. It translates to CASRTGSSGANVLTF. The chain joins TRBV6-1 to TRBJ2-6; weak D call: TRBD1 (5 bases). Trimming shortened V by 6 bases and J by 0 bases, and 9 bases separated the two germline ends. This CDR3 region has 15 residues. Germline V CDR1 and CDR2: MNHNS, SASEGT.

The chain employs TRBV28 and TRBJ2-7; 13 nucleotides agree with TRBD2. The CDR3 has 17 amino acids. V was clipped by 4 bases and J by 2 bases; unmatched bases: 8. The germline V gene encodes CDR1 MDHEN and CDR2 SYDVKM. The CDR3 protein is CASSSGLAGAHAYEQYF. CDR3 bases: TGTGCCAGCAGTTCCGGACTAGCGGGAGCTCATGCCTACGAGCAGTACTTC.

The chain has TRBV5-1 and TRBJ2-1; 14 bases fit TRBD2. Germline values: CDR1 SGHRS, CDR2 YFSETQ. Losses at the gene ends were 1 base for V and 3 bases for J; bases not matched to a gene: 9. The CDR3 length is 19 residues. CDR3: CASSLRSGLAGAGYNEQFF. For the CDR3, the DNA is TGCGCCAGCAGCTTGAGGTCGGGACTAGCGGGAGCTGGCTACAATGAGCAGTTCTTC.

V gene TRBV5-1 combines with J gene TRBJ2-3; no clear D. The CDR3 runs to 14 residues. The germline V and J ends were trimmed by 0 bases and 2 bases, with 7 bases remaining between them. The germline V gene has CDR1 SGHRS and CDR2 YFSETQ. The CDR3 coding sequence is TGCGCCAGCAGCTTGGCCACAAACACAGATACGCAGTATTTT. This translates into CASSLATNTDTQYF.

This clone was observed a single time. The chain combines TRBV28 with TRBJ2-7; the match to TRBD1 covers 7 bases. Trimming at V came to 6 bases and at J to 5 bases, leaving 10 bases not matched to a gene. CDR1 and CDR2 (germline): MDHEN, SYDVKM. The CDR3 has 14 residues. This CDR3 is CASREQGLYDEQYF. The CDR3, as DNA: TGTGCCAGCAGGGAACAGGGGCTTTACGACGAGCAGTACTTC.

CDR3 protein: CASSLDTNQETQYF. Written as DNA, the CDR3 is TGTGCCAGCAGCTTAGACACAAACCAAGAGACCCAGTACTTC. The chain employs TRBV7-9 and TRBJ2-5; D is unclear. The CDR3 covers 14 residues. The V gene's germline CDR1 is SEHNR and CDR2 FQNEAQ (reference sequence). The ends were cut back, 1 base at V and 0 bases at J, with 6 bases in the middle.

The chain joins TRBV18 to TRBJ2-1, with D possibly being TRBD2 (5 bases). The CDR3 extends over 16 amino acids. V shed 2 bases and J shed 1 base, with 12 bases lying between them. Germline V gene lookup returns CDR1 KGHSH and CDR2 LQKENI. The DNA of the CDR3 is TGTGCCAGCTCACCAGCGGGTATGGTTTCCTACAATGAGCAGTTCTTC. It translates to CASSPAGMVSYNEQFF.

The chain uses TRBV11-2 and TRBJ2-7, with D uncertain. Germline values: CDR1 SGHAT, CDR2 FQNNGV. CDR3 length: 11 residues. V was cut by 5 bases and J by 7 bases, with 9 bases left in between. CDR3 amino acids: CASSTGPEQYF. CDR3 nucleotide sequence: TGTGCCAGCAGCACGGGTCCTGAGCAGTACTTC.

The CDR3 loop reads CASSSGTSGVGETQYF. DNA for the CDR3: TGTGCCAGTAGTAGTGGGACTAGCGGGGTAGGGGAGACCCAGTACTTC. The rearrangement uses TRBV19 and TRBJ2-5; 13 bases match TRBD2. J gave up 5 bases and V 4 bases, and 7 bases lay outside the gene matches. In germline, CDR1 is LNHDA, CDR2 SQIVND (reference sequence). CDR3 length: 16 amino acids.

The chain combines TRBV11-3 with TRBJ1-5; 7 bases are shared with TRBD1. The germline V gene encodes CDR1 SGHNT and CDR2 YENEEA. Trimming cost V 4 bases and J 0 bases; bases outside gene matches: 9. This CDR3 region has 17 residues. CDR3 sequence: CASSWGTELNSNQPQHF. The CDR3 coding sequence is TGTGCCAGCAGCTGGGGGACAGAACTAAATAGCAATCAGCCCCAGCATTTT.